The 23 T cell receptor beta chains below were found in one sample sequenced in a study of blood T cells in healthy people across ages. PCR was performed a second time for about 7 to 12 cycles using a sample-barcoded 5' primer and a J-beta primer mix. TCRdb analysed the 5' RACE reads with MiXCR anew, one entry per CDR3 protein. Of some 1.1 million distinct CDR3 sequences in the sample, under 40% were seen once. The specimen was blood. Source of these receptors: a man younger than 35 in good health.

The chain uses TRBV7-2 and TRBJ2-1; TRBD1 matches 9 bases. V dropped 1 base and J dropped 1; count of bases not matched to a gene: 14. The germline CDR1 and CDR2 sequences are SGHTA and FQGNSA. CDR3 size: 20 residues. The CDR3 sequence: CASSLVEGTGSFRSYNEQFF. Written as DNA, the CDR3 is TGTGCCAGCAGCTTAGTAGAGGGGACAGGGTCATTTAGATCCTACAATGAGCAGTTCTTC. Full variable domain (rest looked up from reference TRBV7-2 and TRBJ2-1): GAGVSQSPSNKVTEKGKDVELRCDPISGHTALYWYRQSLGQGLEFLIYFQGNSAPDKSGLPSDRFSAERTGGSVSTLTIQRTQQEDSAVYLCASSLVEGTGSFRSYNEQFFGPGTRLTVL.

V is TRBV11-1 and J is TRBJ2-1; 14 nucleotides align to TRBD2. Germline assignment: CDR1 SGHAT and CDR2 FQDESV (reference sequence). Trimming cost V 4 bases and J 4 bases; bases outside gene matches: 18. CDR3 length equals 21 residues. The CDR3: CASSYRSGLAGGHRPYNEQFF. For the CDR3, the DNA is TGTGCCAGCAGCTATAGGAGCGGACTAGCGGGGGGCCATAGACCTTACAATGAGCAGTTCTTC.

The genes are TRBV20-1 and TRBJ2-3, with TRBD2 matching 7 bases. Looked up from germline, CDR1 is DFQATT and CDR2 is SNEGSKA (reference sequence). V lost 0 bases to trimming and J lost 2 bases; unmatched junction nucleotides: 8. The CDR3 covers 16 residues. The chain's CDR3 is CSARDLSGAYTDTQYF. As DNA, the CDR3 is TGCAGTGCTAGAGATCTAAGCGGGGCATACACAGATACGCAGTATTTT.

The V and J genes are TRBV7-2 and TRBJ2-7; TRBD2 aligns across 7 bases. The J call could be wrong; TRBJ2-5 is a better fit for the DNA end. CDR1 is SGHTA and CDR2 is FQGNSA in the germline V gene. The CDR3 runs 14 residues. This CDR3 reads CASSKGGSSETQYF. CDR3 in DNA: TGTGCCAGCAGCAAAGGCGGGAGCTCGGAGACCCAGTACTTC.

CDR3 coding DNA: TGTGCCAGCAGTGGGGGACCCTTCGGGACGCAGTATTTT. Translating it yields CASSGGPFGTQYF. The chain has TRBV6-4 and TRBJ2-3; D possibly matches TRBD1 or TRBD2 (5 bases each). CDR1 MRHNA and CDR2 SNTAGT come from the germline V gene. This CDR3 spans 13 amino acids. Deletions cut 4 bases from V and 9 bases from J, with 14 bases between.

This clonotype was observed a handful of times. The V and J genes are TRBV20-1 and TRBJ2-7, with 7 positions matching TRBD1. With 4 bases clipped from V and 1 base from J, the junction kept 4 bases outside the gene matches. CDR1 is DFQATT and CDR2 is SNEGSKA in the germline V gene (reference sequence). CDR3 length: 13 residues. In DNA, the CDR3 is TGCAGTGCTATTGACAGGGTATCCTACGAGCAGTACTTC. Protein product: CSAIDRVSYEQYF.

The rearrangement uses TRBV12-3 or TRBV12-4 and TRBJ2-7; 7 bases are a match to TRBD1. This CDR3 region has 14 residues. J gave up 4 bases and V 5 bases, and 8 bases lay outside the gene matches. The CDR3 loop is CASSPPGQTYEQYF. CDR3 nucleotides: TGTGCCAGCAGTCCTCCGGGACAGACGTACGAGCAGTACTTC.

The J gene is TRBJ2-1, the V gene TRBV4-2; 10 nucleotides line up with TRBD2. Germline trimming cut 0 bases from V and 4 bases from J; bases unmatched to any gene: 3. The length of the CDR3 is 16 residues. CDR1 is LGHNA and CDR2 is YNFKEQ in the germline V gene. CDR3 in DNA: TGTGCCAGCAGCCAAGACGTACTAGCGGGGTACAATGAGCAGTTCTTC. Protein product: CASSQDVLAGYNEQFF.

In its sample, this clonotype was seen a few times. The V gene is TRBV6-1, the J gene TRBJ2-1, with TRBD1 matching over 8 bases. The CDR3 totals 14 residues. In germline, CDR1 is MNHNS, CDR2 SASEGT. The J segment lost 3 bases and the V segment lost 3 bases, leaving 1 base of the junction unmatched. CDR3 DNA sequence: TGTGCCAGCAGTGACAGGGGGCGCTACAATGAGCAGTTCTTC. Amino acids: CASSDRGRYNEQFF.

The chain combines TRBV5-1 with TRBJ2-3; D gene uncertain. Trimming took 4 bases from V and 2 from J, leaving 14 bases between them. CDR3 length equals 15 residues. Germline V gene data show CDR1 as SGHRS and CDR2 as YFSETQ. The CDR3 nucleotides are TGCGCCAGCAGCCCTGGGATTGCCGACACAGATACGCAGTATTTT. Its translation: CASSPGIADTDTQYF.

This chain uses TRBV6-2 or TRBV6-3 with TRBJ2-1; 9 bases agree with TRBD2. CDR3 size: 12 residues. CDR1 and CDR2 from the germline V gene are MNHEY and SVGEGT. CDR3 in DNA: TGTTCAAGCCGGGGACTAGCTATTGAGCAGTTCTTC. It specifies CSSRGLAIEQFF.

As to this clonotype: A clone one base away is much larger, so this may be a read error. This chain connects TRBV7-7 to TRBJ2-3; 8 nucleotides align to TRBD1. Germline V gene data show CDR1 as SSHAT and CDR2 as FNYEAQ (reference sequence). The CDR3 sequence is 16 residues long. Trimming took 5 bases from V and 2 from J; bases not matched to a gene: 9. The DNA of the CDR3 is TGTGCCAGCAGCCAAACGAGACAGGGGATCACAGATACGCAGTATTTT. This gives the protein CASSQTRQGITDTQYF.

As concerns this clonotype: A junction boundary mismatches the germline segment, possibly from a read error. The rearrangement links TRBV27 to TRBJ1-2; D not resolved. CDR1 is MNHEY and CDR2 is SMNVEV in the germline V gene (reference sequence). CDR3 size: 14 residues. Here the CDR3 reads CATSVSGPNYGYTF. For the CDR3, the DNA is TGTGCCACCAGTGTTAGTGGCCCGAACTATGGCTACACCTTC.

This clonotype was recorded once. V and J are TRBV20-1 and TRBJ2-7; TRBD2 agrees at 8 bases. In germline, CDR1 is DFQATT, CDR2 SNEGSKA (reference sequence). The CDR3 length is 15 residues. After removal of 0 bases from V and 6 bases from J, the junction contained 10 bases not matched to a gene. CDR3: CSARDPGGVFGEQYF. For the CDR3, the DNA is TGCAGTGCTAGAGATCCCGGGGGGGTATTTGGCGAGCAGTACTTC.

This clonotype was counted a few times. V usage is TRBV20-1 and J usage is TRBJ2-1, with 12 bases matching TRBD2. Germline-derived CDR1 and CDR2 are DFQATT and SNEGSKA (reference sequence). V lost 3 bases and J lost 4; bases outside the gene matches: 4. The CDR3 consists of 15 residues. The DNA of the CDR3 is TGCAGTGCTAGGGACACTAGCGGGGGGTACAATGAGCAGTTCTTC. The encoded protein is CSARDTSGGYNEQFF.

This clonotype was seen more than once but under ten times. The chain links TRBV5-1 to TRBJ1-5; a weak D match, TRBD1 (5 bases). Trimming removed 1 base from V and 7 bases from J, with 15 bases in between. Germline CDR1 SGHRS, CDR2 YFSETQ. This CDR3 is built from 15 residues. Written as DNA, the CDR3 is TGCGCCAGCAGCTTGATGTCCGGGGGTCGGCAGCCCCAGCATTTT. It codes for CASSLMSGGRQPQHF.

DNA of the CDR3: TGCGCCAGCAGCCAAGAGCAGACAGTCTATGGCTACACCTTC. It codes for CASSQEQTVYGYTF. The chain links TRBV4-3 to TRBJ1-2; D is possibly TRBD1 (5 bases). The CDR3 runs to 14 residues. Germline assignment: CDR1 LGHNA and CDR2 YSLEER. Trimming shortened V by 0 bases and J by 4 bases, and 9 bases separated the two germline ends.

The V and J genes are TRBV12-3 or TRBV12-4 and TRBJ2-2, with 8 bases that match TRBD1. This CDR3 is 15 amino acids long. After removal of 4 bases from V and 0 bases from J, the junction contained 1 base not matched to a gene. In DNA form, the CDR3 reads TGTGCCAGCAGTTGGGACAGGACGAACACCGGGGAGCTGTTTTTT. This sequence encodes CASSWDRTNTGELFF.

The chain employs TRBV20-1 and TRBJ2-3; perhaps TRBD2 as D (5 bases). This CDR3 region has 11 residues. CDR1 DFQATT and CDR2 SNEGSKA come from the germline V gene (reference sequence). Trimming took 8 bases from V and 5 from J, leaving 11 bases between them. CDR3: CSPRGRDTQYF. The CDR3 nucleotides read TGCAGTCCTCGTGGGAGAGATACGCAGTATTTT.

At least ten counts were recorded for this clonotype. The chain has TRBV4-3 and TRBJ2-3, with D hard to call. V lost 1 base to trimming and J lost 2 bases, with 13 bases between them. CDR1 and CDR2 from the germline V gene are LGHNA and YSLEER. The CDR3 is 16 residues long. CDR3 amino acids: CASSQGGSSPTDTQYF. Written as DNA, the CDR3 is TGCGCCAGCAGCCAAGGGGGATCGTCCCCCACAGATACGCAGTATTTT.

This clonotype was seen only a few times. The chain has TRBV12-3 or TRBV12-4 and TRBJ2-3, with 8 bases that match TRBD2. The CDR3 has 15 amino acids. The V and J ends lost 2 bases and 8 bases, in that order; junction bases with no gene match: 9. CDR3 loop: CASSLSERGITTQYF. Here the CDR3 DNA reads TGTGCCAGCAGTTTAAGTGAGCGGGGGATAACTACGCAGTATTTT.

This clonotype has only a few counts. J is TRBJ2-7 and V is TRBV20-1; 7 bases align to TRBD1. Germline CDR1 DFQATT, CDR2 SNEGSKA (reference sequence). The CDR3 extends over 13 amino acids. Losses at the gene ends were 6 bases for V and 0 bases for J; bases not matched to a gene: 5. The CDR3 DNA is TGCAGTGCCACATGGACAGGCTCCTACGAGCAGTACTTC. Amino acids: CSATWTGSYEQYF.

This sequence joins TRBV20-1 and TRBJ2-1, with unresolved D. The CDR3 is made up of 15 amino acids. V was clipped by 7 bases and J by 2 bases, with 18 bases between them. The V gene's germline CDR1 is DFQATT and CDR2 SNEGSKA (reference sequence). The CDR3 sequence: CSGSPVTSPYNEQFF. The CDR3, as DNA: TGCAGTGGCAGCCCTGTGACGTCCCCCTACAATGAGCAGTTCTTC.